Listed here are 13 T cell receptor beta chains from one sample, sequenced in a study of CD8+CD57+ T cells in acquired aplastic anemia. Sequencing was done on patients that had shown CD8+CD57+ cell expansion by flow cytometry. Genomic DNA served as template for TCR beta VDJ and CDR3 profiling. TCRdb reprocessed the reads via MiXCR and lists one record per CDR3 protein. The data show 400,000 to 600,000 distinct CDR3 sequences, about a third seen once. Sequencing was performed on sorted CD4+, CD8+, or CD8+CD57+ T cells (not recorded which) from PBMCs. These receptors all come from a human donor with aplastic anemia.

Concerning this clonotype itself: It is likely a read error, because the conserved phenylalanine at the end of the CDR3 is missing. This rearrangement joins TRBV5-1 to TRBJ1-6, with D unresolved. CDR3 length: 17 residues. Looked up from germline, CDR1 is SGHRS and CDR2 is YFSETQ. V was shortened by 0 bases and J by 0 bases, with 10 bases between the two germline ends. CDR3: CASSLVGLSSYNSPLHS. CDR3 coding DNA: TGCGCCAGCAGCTTGGTGGGCTTGAGCTCCTATAATTCACCCCTCCACTCT.

The rearrangement uses TRBV19 and TRBJ2-2; D remains ambiguous. The CDR3 has 8 amino acids. Germline assignment: CDR1 LNHDA and CDR2 SQIVND (reference sequence). The CDR3 DNA sequence: TGTGCGACCAGGGAGCTGTTTTTT. This translates into CATRELFF.

In this sample, this clonotype turned up once. The rearrangement links TRBV29-1 to TRBJ2-7; D tentatively fits TRBD1 or TRBD2 (5 bases each). This CDR3 is built from 14 residues. Deletions cut 5 bases from V and 7 bases from J, with 21 bases between. Germline V gene data show CDR1 as SQVTM and CDR2 as ANQGSEA. CDR3 sequence reads: CSVQGRVPAGEQYF. DNA of the CDR3: TGCAGCGTTCAGGGACGGGTCCCGGCTGGTGAGCAGTACTTC.

The chain combines TRBV25-1 with TRBJ1-1; 10 bases map to TRBD1. The CDR3 is 15 residues long. Germline V gene sequence: CDR1 MGHDK, CDR2 SYGVNS. V gave up 5 bases and J gave up 3 bases; unmatched junction bases: 6. CDR3 DNA sequence: TGTGCCAGCAGTCCGCCCGGACAGGGGGACACTGAAGCTTTCTTT. Its translation: CASSPPGQGDTEAFF. The whole variable domain, remainder taken from reference TRBV25-1 and TRBJ1-1, is EADIYQTPRYLVIGTGKKITLECSQTMGHDKMYWYQQDPGMELHLIHYSYGVNSTEKGDLSSESTVSRIRTEHFPLTLESARPSHTSQYLCASSPPGQGDTEAFFGQGTRLTVV.

The rearrangement uses TRBV10-1 and TRBJ1-6, with D hard to call. This CDR3 contains 11 residues. CDR1 WNHNN and CDR2 SYGVQD come from the germline V gene (reference sequence). The ends were cut back, 4 bases at V and 11 bases at J, with 6 bases in the middle. CDR3 sequence (DNA): TGCGCCAGCAGTGCCGGGACACCCCTCCACTTT. Its protein is CASSAGTPLHF.

This clonotype was seen a few times. The chain has TRBV5-8 and TRBJ1-1; D unresolved. The CDR3 has 14 amino acids. Per germline, CDR1 SGHTS and CDR2 YDEGEE. Trimming stripped 2 bases from V and 1 base from J, with 9 bases between. CDR3 nucleotide sequence: TGTGCCAGCAGCTTTGGACTTAGGAACACTGAAGCTTTCTTT. Translating it yields CASSFGLRNTEAFF.

This clonotype was counted ten times or more. The chain uses TRBV7-6 and TRBJ2-5; D is perhaps TRBD2 (6 bases). CDR3 size: 15 residues. From germline, CDR1 is SGHVS and CDR2 FNYEAQ. V dropped 0 bases and J dropped 5 bases, with 13 bases sitting between them. The CDR3 coding sequence is TGTGCCAGCAGCTTAGCGTCCGGGACTGGGGAGACCCAGTACTTC. Translated, it gives CASSLASGTGETQYF.

The genes are TRBV4-1 and TRBJ2-7; D is possibly TRBD1 or TRBD2 (5 bases each). The CDR3 is 15 amino acids. V was cut by 4 bases and J by 0 bases, with 13 bases left in between. Germline CDR1 and CDR2: MGHRA and YSYEKL. The CDR3 spells CASSRGVGSSYEQYF. The CDR3 DNA sequence: TGCGCCAGCAGCCGAGGGGTTGGGAGCTCCTACGAGCAGTACTTC.

This chain's CDR3 is CASSLARRFSYEQYF. CDR3 coding DNA: TGTGCCAGCAGTTTGGCTAGGAGGTTCTCCTACGAGCAGTACTTC. The rearrangement uses TRBV12-3 or TRBV12-4 and TRBJ2-7; tentatively, D is TRBD2 (5 bases). The V gene lost 3 bases and the J gene lost 0 bases, with 12 bases spanning the gap. The CDR3 covers 15 residues.

In its sample, this clonotype was seen a few times. The chain joins TRBV5-1 to TRBJ2-5; D gene uncertain. V was clipped by 0 bases and J by 5 bases, with 8 bases between them. The germline gives CDR1 SGHRS, CDR2 YFSETQ. The CDR3 has 13 amino acids. In nucleotides, the CDR3 is TGCGCCAGCAGCTTGGTCGGCATCGAGACCCAGTACTTC. Its protein is CASSLVGIETQYF.

The sample holds a few counts of this clonotype. The CDR3 region has the DNA TGTGCCAGCCGGGACAGGACCTACAATGAGCAGTTCTTC. Protein: CASRDRTYNEQFF. The genes are TRBV7-3 and TRBJ2-1, with 8 bases aligning to TRBD1. Unmatched junction bases numbered 2, after V lost 8 bases and J lost 2 bases. The CDR3 has 13 residues. Germline V gene data show CDR1 as SGHTA and CDR2 as FQGTGA.

In the case of this clonotype: The CDR3 carries no conserved terminal phenylalanine or tryptophan, so it likely arises from a read error. The gene calls are TRBV9 and TRBJ1-6; D may be TRBD1 (6 bases). The ends were cut back, 6 bases at V and 8 bases at J, with 12 bases in the middle. CDR1 and CDR2 from the germline V gene are SGDLS and YYNGEE. The CDR3 extends over 13 amino acids. This chain's CDR3 is CASNRVLDSPLHC. CDR3 nucleotide sequence: TGTGCCAGCAACAGGGTTTTAGATTCACCCCTCCACTGT.

This clonotype came up a few times. This chain's CDR3 is CAISRTGGGLDLGKNIQYF. CDR3 DNA: TGTGCCATCAGTCGGACAGGGGGCGGATTAGATCTTGGCAAAAACATTCAGTACTTC. The chain employs TRBV10-3 and TRBJ2-4; TRBD1 matches 11 bases. CDR1 and CDR2 from the germline V gene are ENHRY and SYGVKD. The junction had 15 bases not matched to a gene; V was cut back by 5 bases and J by 3 bases. The CDR3 is 19 residues long.